A single sample gave rise to the 31 T cell receptor beta chains below, sequenced in a study of molecular identifiers for immune sequencing clone quantification. A single record per CDR3 protein comes from TCRdb applying MiXCR to the PCR reads. The data contain 79,000 or so distinct CDR3 sequences, around a quarter of them singletons. The material sequenced was naive CD8+ T cells from blood, with Jurkat cell RNA spiked in. Subset defined: FACS-sorted CD8+CD4-CCR7+CD45RA+ naive T cells. All receptors derive from a human donor in good health. Some libraries in this study had Jurkat cell RNA spiked in.

This clonotype was detected only a few times. The chain has TRBV28 and TRBJ2-7, with 10 bases that match TRBD2. Trimming cost V 6 bases and J 5 bases; bases outside gene matches: 13. CDR1 is MDHEN, CDR2 SYDVKM, per germline. The CDR3 covers 16 residues. The CDR3 bases are TGTGCCAGCAGCCTCCTAAAACTAGCGGGATTGCACGAGCAGTACTTC. As protein: CASSLLKLAGLHEQYF. Looking up the rest from reference TRBV28 and TRBJ2-7 gives the full variable domain: DVKVTQSSRYLVKRTGEKVFLECVQDMDHENMFWYRQDPGLGLRLIYFSYDVKMKEKGDIPEGYSVSREKKERFSLILESASTNQTSMYLCASSLLKLAGLHEQYFGPGTRLTVT.

J is TRBJ2-7 and V is TRBV27, with D maybe TRBD2 (5 bases). The CDR3 runs 14 residues. The ends were cut back, 3 bases at V and 3 bases at J, with 12 bases in the middle. CDR1 is MNHEY, CDR2 SMNVEV, per germline (reference sequence). CDR3 DNA sequence: TGTGCCAGCAGTTTCCGAGGGAGTATCTACGAGCAGTACTTC. Residues: CASSFRGSIYEQYF.

This clonotype showed up many times. The chain combines TRBV24-1 with TRBJ1-5, with TRBD1 as a possible D gene (5 bases). Trimming cost V 7 bases and J 3 bases, with 15 bases left between them. This CDR3 has 15 amino acids. CDR1 is KGHDR and CDR2 is SFDVKD in the germline V gene. The CDR3 region is CATRPTVVNNQPQHF. The DNA of the CDR3 is TGTGCCACCAGGCCGACAGTGGTGAACAATCAGCCCCAGCATTTT.

A word on this clonotype: Being one base from a much bigger clone, this may be a read error. V usage is TRBV5-1 and J usage is TRBJ1-1; unclear D gene. V dropped 0 bases and J dropped 1 base, with 10 bases sitting between them. The CDR3 is made up of 15 amino acids. The germline CDR1 and CDR2 sequences are SGHRS and YFSETQ. The CDR3 loop is CASSLALAQNTEAFF. CDR3 nucleotides: TGCGCCAGCAGCTTGGCGCTAGCCCAGAACACTGAAGCTTTCTTT.

Only a few counts were recorded for this clonotype. The V call is TRBV11-1, the J call TRBJ2-5; D is uncertain. Looked up from germline, CDR1 is SGHAT and CDR2 is FQDESV (reference sequence). This CDR3 region has 14 residues. Trimming stripped 1 base from V and 0 bases from J, with 6 bases between. CDR3 loop: CASSLEDDQETQYF. As DNA, the CDR3 is TGTGCCAGCAGCTTAGAGGACGACCAAGAGACCCAGTACTTC.

This clonotype was seen a few times. The genes are TRBV20-1 and TRBJ1-2; D not certain. V was cut by 5 bases and J by 2 bases, with 9 bases left in between. Germline V CDR1 and CDR2: DFQATT, SNEGSKA (reference sequence). The CDR3 extends over 12 amino acids. The CDR3 sequence: CSAQWTNYGYTF. CDR3 DNA sequence: TGCAGTGCTCAATGGACCAACTATGGCTACACCTTC.

Many counts were recorded for this clonotype. The chain is built from TRBV12-3 or TRBV12-4 and TRBJ2-3; 9 bases map to TRBD2. V shed 3 bases and J 4 bases; nucleotides not matched to a gene: 5. This CDR3 region has 15 residues. Written as DNA, the CDR3 is TGTGCCAGCAGTTTTGGCGGGGGGGCCGCAGATACGCAGTATTTT. Residues: CASSFGGGAADTQYF.

The chain employs TRBV11-2 and TRBJ2-5; no reliable D call. The CDR3 length is 14 residues. V lost 1 base, J lost 5 bases, and 11 bases lay in between. Germline V gene lookup returns CDR1 SGHAT and CDR2 FQNNGV. Here the CDR3 reads CASSLVSELETQYF. As DNA, the CDR3 is TGTGCCAGCAGCTTAGTCAGCGAGTTGGAGACCCAGTACTTC.

This sequence joins TRBV7-9 and TRBJ2-1, with 9 bases lining up with TRBD2. The ends lost 5 bases at V and 2 bases at J; junction bases unmatched: 10. The germline V gene has CDR1 SEHNR and CDR2 FQNEAQ (reference sequence). The CDR3 loop spans 17 amino acids. CDR3 coding DNA: TGTGCCAGCAGCCCCCCGGTAGCGGGAGTACCCTACAATGAGCAGTTCTTC. It codes for CASSPPVAGVPYNEQFF.

This sequence joins TRBV5-1 and TRBJ1-4; D is uncertain. Germline V CDR1 and CDR2: SGHRS, YFSETQ. V lost 0 bases and J 6 bases, leaving 15 bases between the germline ends. This CDR3 contains 16 residues. DNA of the CDR3: TGCGCCAGCAGCTTGGTCCCGGGCGTATTGGATGAAAAACTGTTTTTT. Translated, it gives CASSLVPGVLDEKLFF. The whole variable domain, filled in from reference TRBV5-1 and TRBJ1-4, reads KAGVTQTPRYLIKTRGQQVTLSCSPISGHRSVSWYQQTPGQGLQFLFEYFSETQRNKGNFPGRFSGRQFSNSRSEMNVSTLELGDSALYLCASSLVPGVLDEKLFFGSGTQLSVL.

V usage is TRBV27 and J usage is TRBJ2-7, with D perhaps TRBD2 (6 bases). The germline CDR1 and CDR2 sequences are MNHEY and SMNVEV (reference sequence). The CDR3 length is 15 residues. V lost 4 bases and J lost 0, with 13 bases in between. The CDR3 is CASSWAGGASYEQYF. In nucleotides, the CDR3 is TGTGCCAGCAGTTGGGCGGGCGGGGCCTCCTACGAGCAGTACTTC.

At least ten counts were recorded for this clonotype. This chain uses TRBV7-2 with TRBJ1-1; D remains unclear. Per the germline V gene, CDR1 is SGHTA and CDR2 is FQGNSA. V was pared by 2 bases and J by 1 base, with 8 bases between. CDR3 length equals 14 residues. Written as DNA, the CDR3 is TGTGCCAGCAGCTTATACGGGGAGAACACTGAAGCTTTCTTT. Residues: CASSLYGENTEAFF.

On this clonotype itself: At one end the junction does not follow the germline gene, possibly because of a read error. The genes are TRBV5-6 and TRBJ2-7; TRBD2 agrees at 7 bases. The CDR3 has 15 amino acids. The germline gives CDR1 SGHDT, CDR2 YYEEEE. CDR3 nucleotide sequence: TGTGCCAGCAGCTTGGCCGGAACTAGCGCGTACGAGCAGCACTTC. This translates into CASSLAGTSAYEQHF.

Many counts were recorded for this clonotype. The chain carries TRBV7-8 and TRBJ1-5; D gene ambiguous. CDR1 is SGHVS and CDR2 is FQNEAQ in the germline V gene. The CDR3 has 18 residues. The V end was cut by 2 bases, the J end by 4 bases, with 21 bases between. CDR3 nucleotides: TGTGCCAGCAGCTTAATTTTCGGGATAGAGACTCGGAATCAGCCCCAGCATTTT. Its translation is CASSLIFGIETRNQPQHF.

This clonotype showed up just a few times. The V call is TRBV24-1, the J call TRBJ2-2, with D perhaps matching TRBD2 (5 bases). CDR3 length equals 15 residues. Germline loops: CDR1 KGHDR, CDR2 SFDVKD. V was shortened by 6 bases and J by 0 bases, with 10 bases between the two germline ends. CDR3: CATSSREANTGELFF. The CDR3 DNA reads TGTGCCACCAGTAGCCGGGAAGCGAACACCGGGGAGCTGTTTTTT.

The sample holds many counts of this clonotype. V gene TRBV28 combines with J gene TRBJ2-3, with 12 bases that match TRBD2. The length of the CDR3 is 15 residues. CDR1 is MDHEN and CDR2 is SYDVKM in the germline V gene. The J segment lost 4 bases and the V segment lost 2 bases, leaving 1 base of the junction unmatched. CDR3 residues: CASSLRLAGADTQYF. The CDR3, as DNA: TGTGCCAGCAGTTTACGACTAGCGGGAGCAGATACGCAGTATTTT.

This clonotype was recorded many times. The rearrangement uses TRBV6-5 and TRBJ2-3, with D tentatively TRBD1 (6 bases). The CDR3 extends over 13 amino acids. V lost 2 bases to trimming and J lost 15 bases, with 18 bases between them. Germline V gene data show CDR1 as MNHEY and CDR2 as SVGAGI. CDR3 DNA: TGTGCCAGCAGTTACCGTAACAGGGTTAGTTTATATTTT. Protein sequence: CASSYRNRVSLYF.

V and J are TRBV12-3 or TRBV12-4 and TRBJ2-5, with TRBD2 matching 7 bases. With 5 bases clipped from V and 5 bases from J, the junction kept 8 bases outside the gene matches. The CDR3 consists of 14 residues. The CDR3 spells CASSLTGGTETQYF. The DNA of the CDR3 is TGTGCCAGCAGTCTAACCGGGGGGACCGAGACCCAGTACTTC.

In its sample, this clonotype was seen many times. V is TRBV7-2 and J is TRBJ1-3; the D is unclear. This CDR3 has 13 residues. V lost 5 bases, J lost 8 bases, and 13 bases lay in between. Germline V CDR1 and CDR2: SGHTA, FQGNSA. CDR3: CASSQSSGHTIYF. CDR3 in DNA: TGTGCCAGCAGCCAGAGCTCAGGCCACACCATATATTTT.

Worth noting for this clonotype: The CDR3 does not end in the conserved phenylalanine or tryptophan, so this is likely a read error. The genes are TRBV30 and TRBJ1-2, with D perhaps matching TRBD1 (5 bases). V was trimmed by 0 bases and J by 10 bases, leaving 15 bases between them. The CDR3 runs 13 residues. Germline values: CDR1 GTSNPN, CDR2 SVGIG (reference sequence). The CDR3 region has the DNA TGTGCCTGGAGTGTCAGGGCTGATGGTGACTACACCCTC. It encodes CAWSVRADGDYTL.

A word on this clonotype: One end of the junction varies from germline; a read error may be responsible. The chain couples TRBV9 to TRBJ2-5, with D perhaps TRBD2 (6 bases). Germline V CDR1 and CDR2: SGDLS, YYNGEE. The CDR3 covers 13 residues. In DNA, the CDR3 is TGCGCCAGCGGCGTAGCGGCGGTAGAGACCCAGTACTTC. As protein: CASGVAAVETQYF.

Ten or more counts support this clonotype. It is likely a read error, because the conserved phenylalanine at the end of the CDR3 is missing. The DNA is omitted, as the CDR3 cannot be located on it reliably, and the CDR3 follows TCRdb's listing. The chain uses TRBV4-2 and TRBJ1-1; the table gives TRBD1 as D, unverified against the DNA. Germline V gene data show CDR1 as LGHNA and CDR2 as YNFKEQ. The CDR3 has 11 amino acids, counting both end residues. This chain's CDR3 is CASSQDADRAV.

This clonotype was observed at least ten times. V and J are TRBV29-1 and TRBJ2-5; the match to TRBD2 covers 7 bases. Germline CDR1 and CDR2: SQVTM and ANQGSEA. The CDR3 runs 14 residues. V was pared by 5 bases and J by 2 bases, with 8 bases of the junction left unmatched. This chain's CDR3 is CSVNGYGGQETQYF. The CDR3 nucleotides are TGCAGCGTTAACGGGTACGGGGGGCAAGAGACCCAGTACTTC. Supplemented by reference TRBV29-1 and TRBJ2-5, the full variable domain reads SAVISQKPSRDICQRGTSLTIQCQVDSQVTMMFWYRQQPGQSLTLIATANQGSEATYESGFVIDKFPISRPNLTFSTLTVSNMSPEDSSIYLCSVNGYGGQETQYFGPGTRLLVL.

Note on this clonotype: A much more abundant neighbour one base away suggests this may be a read error. V gene TRBV29-1 combines with J gene TRBJ1-2, with D possibly TRBD1 on 5 matching bases. Per the germline V gene, CDR1 is SQVTM and CDR2 is ANQGSEA. The length of the CDR3 is 13 residues. The CDR3 region is CSVEGGANYRYTF. CDR3 bases: TGCAGCGTTGAAGGGGGCGCTAACTATCGCTACACCTTC.

As to this clonotype: A much more abundant neighbour one base away suggests this may be a read error. The genes are TRBV5-3 and TRBJ2-5, with D possibly TRBD2 on 5 matching bases. TRBV5-3 is marked as an open reading frame, function uncertain. This CDR3 spans 17 amino acids. The CDR3: CASSSPGSPISPETQYF. DNA for the CDR3: TGTGCCAGCAGCTCGCCGGGATCTCCGATATCCCCGGAGACCCAGTACTTC.

The chain uses TRBV18 and TRBJ1-1; 8 nucleotides line up with TRBD1. V shed 1 base and J 4 bases; nucleotides not matched to a gene: 11. This CDR3 is built from 17 residues. Germline V lookup: CDR1 KGHSH, CDR2 LQKENI. CDR3 sequence (DNA): TGTGCCAGCTCACCACTAGGGGGGGGACAGGTGATCACTGAAGCTTTCTTT. It encodes CASSPLGGGQVITEAFF. Complete variable domain (other parts from reference TRBV18 and TRBJ1-1): NAGVMQNPRHLVRRRGQEARLRCSPMKGHSHVYWYRQLPEEGLKFMVYLQKENIIDESGMPKERFSAEFPKEGPSILRIQQVVRGDSAAYFCASSPLGGGQVITEAFFGQGTRLTVV.

This clonotype was detected many times. This chain connects TRBV28 to TRBJ2-3; D remains ambiguous. The CDR3 has 13 residues. Trimming stripped 6 bases from V and 2 bases from J, with 9 bases between. Germline loops: CDR1 MDHEN, CDR2 SYDVKM. The CDR3: CASSLQTTDTQYF. The CDR3 nucleotides are TGTGCCAGCAGCCTCCAGACCACAGATACGCAGTATTTT.

To note about this clonotype: One end of the junction is discordant with germline, which a read error may explain. This chain links TRBV6-6 with TRBJ1-1, with a possible D match to TRBD1 (6 bases). Germline V gene sequence: CDR1 MNHNY, CDR2 SVGAGI (reference sequence). This CDR3 has 14 amino acids. Here the CDR3 reads CASSWGMRDTEASF. CDR3 DNA sequence: TGTGCCAGCAGTTGGGGGATGAGGGACACTGAAGCTTCCTTT.

This clonotype was counted only a few times. Since the CDR3 does not end with the conserved phenylalanine or tryptophan, this likely comes from a read error. CDR3 in amino acids: CASQGPYTGELFS. Written as DNA, the CDR3 is TGTGCCAGTCAGGGGCCCTACACCGGGGAGCTGTTTTCT. V gene TRBV12-3 or TRBV12-4 combines with J gene TRBJ2-2; TRBD1 is a possible D gene (6 bases). The CDR3 spans 13 residues. V lost 9 bases and J lost 3, with 11 bases in between.

This clonotype was counted only a few times. The chain uses TRBV20-1 and TRBJ2-3, with 7 nucleotides matching TRBD2. CDR1 is DFQATT and CDR2 is SNEGSKA in the germline V gene (reference sequence). V lost 0 bases, J lost 4 bases, and 7 bases stayed unmatched. This CDR3 region has 15 residues. For the CDR3, the DNA is TGCAGTGCTAGAGAGGGGGGGGTTATTGCAGATACGCAGTATTTT. Translating it yields CSAREGGVIADTQYF.

In regard to this clonotype: A read error may explain this, as a much larger clone is one base away. The chain couples TRBV6-5 to TRBJ2-7; D is unresolved. Germline V gene lookup returns CDR1 MNHEY and CDR2 SVGAGI. V shed 6 bases and J shed 7 bases, with 13 bases lying between them. The CDR3 runs 12 residues. CDR3 in DNA: TGTGCCAGCAGAATTGGGCTCCGAGAGCAGTACTTC. Its translation is CASRIGLREQYF.